Shown below are 29 T cell receptor beta chains from a single sample sequenced in a study of T cell responses to AZD1222 COVID-19 vaccine. Sequencing used immunoSEQ multiplex PCR; TCRdb keeps in-frame clones, though not all of them. This table holds some 110,000 clones, approximately 90% found once. Here the sequenced sample was peripheral blood, taken 28 days after the second AZD1222 dose. The source of these receptors is an adult who received the AZD1222 COVID-19 vaccine.

The chain has TRBV5-4 and TRBJ2-2; 9 nucleotides line up with TRBD2. V was pared by 0 bases and J by 9 bases, with 9 bases of the junction left unmatched. Germline V gene data show CDR1 as SGHNT and CDR2 as YYREEE (reference sequence). CDR3 length: 16 amino acids. The CDR3 protein is CASSLEGPSGTRELFF. For the CDR3, the DNA is TGTGCCAGCAGCTTGGAGGGGCCTAGCGGGACTAGGGAGCTGTTTTTT.

The rearrangement links TRBV27 to TRBJ1-2; no firm D call. V lost 5 bases, J lost 4 bases, and 14 bases lay in between. CDR3 size: 14 residues. Germline CDR1 is MNHEY and CDR2 is SMNVEV (reference sequence). The CDR3 reads CASSRSPLGYGYTF. CDR3 sequence (DNA): TGTGCCAGCAGTCGAAGCCCCCTGGGCTATGGCTACACCTTC.

The chain joins TRBV6-5 to TRBJ1-5, with TRBD1 identical over 10 bases. CDR1 is MNHEY and CDR2 is SVGAGI in the germline V gene. The CDR3 runs to 14 residues. J lost 7 bases, V lost 4 bases, and 4 bases had no gene match. CDR3 region: CASSWDRGGQPQHF. The CDR3, as DNA: TGTGCCAGCAGTTGGGACAGGGGAGGGCAGCCCCAGCATTTT.

The chain joins TRBV6-5 to TRBJ2-1; TRBD2 matches 13 bases. The V gene's germline CDR1 is MNHEY and CDR2 SVGAGI. The V gene end was trimmed by 7 bases and the J gene end by 10 bases; junction bases not matched to a gene: 10. The CDR3 totals 15 residues. CDR3 protein: CASTHGLAGAYEQFF. The CDR3 DNA reads as TGTGCCAGCACCCATGGACTAGCGGGAGCTTACGAGCAGTTCTTC.

About this clone itself: The same CDR3 arises from other DNA sequences in this sample as well. The V gene is TRBV2, the J gene TRBJ1-1; D is unclear. The CDR3 has 13 residues. V was trimmed by 1 base and J by 4 bases, leaving 7 bases between them. Germline CDR1 is SNHLY and CDR2 is FYNNEI. The CDR3 DNA sequence: TGTGCCAGCAGTGAAGGCCCGGGCACTGAAGCTTTCTTT. Amino acid sequence: CASSEGPGTEAFF.

The chain has TRBV14 and TRBJ1-1; D remains unclear. This CDR3 comprises 13 residues. Trimming took 0 bases from V and 5 from J, leaving 7 bases between them. Germline lookup yields CDR1 SGHDN and CDR2 FVKESK. The CDR3 DNA sequence: TGTGCCAGCAGCCAAGATTATTTTACTGAAGCTTTCTTT. The encoded protein is CASSQDYFTEAFF.

The V and J genes are TRBV28 and TRBJ1-1, with 7 bases aligning to TRBD1. The CDR3 is made up of 16 amino acids. V lost 3 bases and J lost 1; bases outside the gene matches: 8. Per germline, CDR1 MDHEN and CDR2 SYDVKM. This chain's CDR3 is CASSFYKGGRNTEAFF. CDR3 DNA: TGTGCCAGCAGTTTTTACAAAGGGGGCCGGAACACTGAAGCTTTCTTT. Together with reference TRBV28 and TRBJ1-1, the CDR3 gives the full variable domain: DVKVTQSSRYLVKRTGEKVFLECVQDMDHENMFWYRQDPGLGLRLIYFSYDVKMKEKGDIPEGYSVSREKKERFSLILESASTNQTSMYLCASSFYKGGRNTEAFFGQGTRLTVV.

The chain is built from TRBV3-1 (or the pseudogene TRBV3-2) and TRBJ2-2; weak D call: TRBD2 (6 bases). Trimming stripped 1 base from V and 3 bases from J, with 15 bases between. In germline, CDR1 is LGHDT, CDR2 YNNKEL (reference sequence). The CDR3 length is 17 residues. Written as DNA, the CDR3 is TGTGCCAGCAGCCAAGTCTCCGACGGCGGGGACACCGGGGAGCTGTTTTTT. It yields the protein CASSQVSDGGDTGELFF.

The chain carries TRBV10-3 and TRBJ2-1; the match to TRBD2 covers 9 bases. There are 16 residues in the CDR3. V dropped 2 bases and J dropped 3; count of bases not matched to a gene: 5. Germline lookup yields CDR1 ENHRY and CDR2 SYGVKD. CDR3 sequence: CAISEQTSGNYNEQFF. The CDR3 DNA reads TGTGCCATCAGTGAGCAGACTAGCGGAAACTACAATGAGCAGTTCTTC.

The chain has TRBV18 and TRBJ2-5; possibly TRBD1 or TRBD2 for D (5 bases each). Between the trimmed V and J ends, which lost 2 bases and 3 bases, there was a span of 13 bases. The germline CDR1 and CDR2 sequences are KGHSH and LQKENI. The CDR3 runs 15 residues. CDR3: CASSPSSGAKETQYF. For the CDR3, the DNA is TGTGCCAGCTCACCAAGCTCCGGGGCCAAAGAGACCCAGTACTTC.

The CDR3 protein is CASSPSTDNQPQHF. CDR3 sequence (DNA): TGTGCCAGCTCACCGTCGACAGATAATCAGCCCCAGCATTTT. V usage is TRBV18 and J usage is TRBJ1-5; maybe TRBD1 (5 bases). The length of the CDR3 is 14 residues. The V gene lost 3 bases and the J gene lost 4 bases, with 10 bases spanning the gap. The germline gives CDR1 KGHSH, CDR2 LQKENI.

This clone was found once. The V and J genes are TRBV18 and TRBJ2-5; D unresolved. The germline CDR1 and CDR2 sequences are KGHSH and LQKENI. Trimming shortened V by 5 bases and J by 4 bases, and 11 bases separated the two germline ends. The CDR3 length is 13 residues. The CDR3 loop is CASSDREVETQYF. The DNA of the CDR3 is TGTGCCAGCTCAGATAGAGAAGTAGAGACCCAGTACTTC.

V gene TRBV28 combines with J gene TRBJ2-2, with 11 bases matching TRBD2. The CDR3 loop spans 18 amino acids. The J segment lost 2 bases and the V segment lost 5 bases, leaving 10 bases of the junction unmatched. Germline CDR1 is MDHEN and CDR2 is SYDVKM. The CDR3 sequence is CASSIGTSGSPNTGELFF. For the CDR3, the DNA is TGTGCCAGCAGTATCGGGACTAGCGGTTCTCCTAACACCGGGGAGCTGTTTTTT.

The rearrangement joins TRBV7-2 to TRBJ2-3; D possibly corresponds to TRBD1 (6 bases). The length of the CDR3 is 17 residues. V lost 1 base and J 4 bases, leaving 18 bases between the germline ends. Germline V CDR1 and CDR2: SGHTA, FQGNSA. In nucleotides, the CDR3 is TGTGCCAGCAGCTTAGGCGTAGGGGGTTATTCTGCAGATACGCAGTATTTT. This gives the protein CASSLGVGGYSADTQYF.

The chain uses TRBV10-1 and TRBJ2-1, with D unresolved. The CDR3 contains 14 residues. V was shortened by 0 bases and J by 8 bases, with 11 bases between the two germline ends. Germline V gives CDR1 WNHNN, CDR2 SYGVQD (reference sequence). CDR3 amino acids: CASSESSWVDEQFF. DNA of the CDR3: TGCGCCAGCAGTGAGTCGAGTTGGGTCGATGAGCAGTTCTTC.

The V gene is TRBV2, the J gene TRBJ1-1, with a tentative D call TRBD1 (5 bases). The V gene's germline CDR1 is SNHLY and CDR2 FYNNEI. V was pared by 3 bases and J by 3 bases, with 11 bases between. CDR3 length: 14 amino acids. The CDR3 DNA follows: TGTGCCAGCAGTGAGGGGGTTTGGGACACTGAAGCTTTCTTT. This codes for CASSEGVWDTEAFF. Full variable domain (remainder filled in from reference TRBV2 and TRBJ1-1): EPEVTQTPSHQVTQMGQEVILRCVPISNHLYFYWYRQILGQKVEFLVSFYNNEISEKSEIFDDQFSVERPDGSNFTLKIRSTKLEDSAMYFCASSEGVWDTEAFFGQGTRLTVV.

This chain uses TRBV5-1 with TRBJ1-4; 8 nucleotides align to TRBD1. The CDR3 length is 14 residues. Trimming cost V 0 bases and J 7 bases; bases outside gene matches: 2. CDR1 is SGHRS, CDR2 YFSETQ, per germline. The CDR3 loop reads CASSLGTGFEKLFF. Here the CDR3 DNA reads TGCGCCAGCAGCTTGGGGACAGGGTTTGAAAAACTGTTTTTT.

This chain links TRBV6-5 with TRBJ2-7; 9 bases are a match to TRBD1. The trim removed 2 bases at V and 4 bases at J, leaving 3 bases unmatched. The CDR3 totals 14 residues. Germline loops: CDR1 MNHEY, CDR2 SVGAGI. CDR3 DNA sequence: TGTGCCAGCAGTTACCTGGACAGGGGTTACGAGCAGTACTTC. This encodes CASSYLDRGYEQYF.

The rearrangement links TRBV7-2 to TRBJ2-5, with D perhaps given as TRBD1 or TRBD2 (5 bases each). The CDR3 is 14 amino acids. Germline assignment: CDR1 SGHTA and CDR2 FQGNSA. Deletions cut 6 bases from V and 0 bases from J, with 11 bases between. CDR3 sequence (DNA): TGTGCCAGCAGTCGAATGGGGGACCAAGAGACCCAGTACTTC. As protein: CASSRMGDQETQYF.

In nucleotides, the CDR3 is TGTGCCAGCAGCGTAGGAGGTCTCTCCTACGAGCAGTACTTC. Residues: CASSVGGLSYEQYF. The J gene is TRBJ2-7, the V gene TRBV9; D not resolved. Per the germline V gene, CDR1 is SGDLS and CDR2 is YYNGEE. V lost 0 bases and J lost 0, with 7 bases in between. The CDR3 has 14 residues.

The chain recombines TRBV9 with TRBJ1-5, with D maybe TRBD1 (6 bases). The CDR3 has 14 amino acids. The V end was cut by 2 bases, the J end by 7 bases, with 13 bases between. The V gene's germline CDR1 is SGDLS and CDR2 YYNGEE. The CDR3 coding sequence is TGTGCCAGCAGCGTTGGGGGGGCAGGACAGCCCCAGCATTTT. This translates into CASSVGGAGQPQHF.

J is TRBJ2-5 and V is TRBV27; D is possibly TRBD2 (5 bases). The CDR3 has 14 residues. V was cut by 8 bases and J by 4 bases, with 17 bases left in between. CDR1 and CDR2 from the germline V gene are MNHEY and SMNVEV (reference sequence). CDR3 nucleotides: TGTGCCAGCTCCATCCCGGGGATCCCAGAGACCCAGTACTTC. Translating it yields CASSIPGIPETQYF.

As DNA, the CDR3 is TGTGCCACCCAAGGAGTAAAGAATTCACCCCTCCACTTT. Its protein product is CATQGVKNSPLHF. The chain links TRBV6-5 to TRBJ1-6; D gene ambiguous. Trimming pared 10 bases from V and 7 bases from J, leaving 14 bases between. Germline V gives CDR1 MNHEY, CDR2 SVGAGI. The CDR3 extends over 13 amino acids.

The V gene is TRBV7-9, the J gene TRBJ2-7, with D unclear. The germline V gene encodes CDR1 SEHNR and CDR2 FQNEAQ (reference sequence). CDR3 length: 14 amino acids. Between the trimmed V and J ends, which lost 1 base and 3 bases, there was a span of 10 bases. This CDR3 reads CASSLGGHYYEQYF. The CDR3 DNA sequence: TGTGCCAGCAGCTTAGGCGGCCACTACTACGAGCAGTACTTC. The whole variable domain, filled in from reference TRBV7-9 and TRBJ2-7, reads DTGVSQNPRHKITKRGQNVTFRCDPISEHNRLYWYRQTLGQGPEFLTYFQNEAQLEKSRLLSDRFSAERPKGSFSTLEIQRTEQGDSAMYLCASSLGGHYYEQYFGPGTRLTVT.

This chain links TRBV5-1 with TRBJ2-7; no firm D call. This CDR3 has 13 residues. The V end was cut by 0 bases, the J end by 3 bases, with 7 bases between. Germline V gene sequence: CDR1 SGHRS, CDR2 YFSETQ. The CDR3 loop is CASSLVGGYEQYF. The CDR3 coding sequence is TGCGCCAGCAGCTTGGTTGGCGGCTACGAGCAGTACTTC.

A few counts support this clone. The rearrangement joins TRBV9 to TRBJ2-7; D is unresolved. Germline CDR1 SGDLS, CDR2 YYNGEE. V was cut by 2 bases and J by 6 bases, with 3 bases left in between. This CDR3 comprises 10 residues. DNA for the CDR3: TGTGCCAGCAGCGTCTTCGAGCAGTACTTC. This codes for CASSVFEQYF.

This chain connects TRBV4-1 to TRBJ1-3; D ambiguous. V was clipped by 1 base and J by 4 bases, with 8 bases between them. CDR3 length: 14 amino acids. Germline lookup yields CDR1 MGHRA and CDR2 YSYEKL. For the CDR3, the DNA is TGCGCCAGCAGCCAAGCAAGGGCCGGAAACACCATATATTTT. Translated: CASSQARAGNTIYF.

The V gene is TRBV3-1 (or the pseudogene TRBV3-2), the J gene TRBJ2-2; 8 bases agree with TRBD2. Germline V gives CDR1 LGHDT, CDR2 YNNKEL (reference sequence). V trimming: 4 bases; J trimming: 3 bases; junction bases outside the gene matches: 10. CDR3 length: 17 residues. CDR3 amino acids: CASSLPGGDYHTGELFF. DNA for the CDR3: TGTGCCAGCAGCCTCCCGGGAGGGGACTACCACACCGGGGAGCTGTTTTTT.

This chain links TRBV27 with TRBJ2-2, with D uncertain. The germline gives CDR1 MNHEY, CDR2 SMNVEV (reference sequence). The CDR3 is 14 amino acids. The ends were cut back, 4 bases at V and 7 bases at J, with 13 bases in the middle. The CDR3 here is CASSSLGSIGELFF. In DNA, the CDR3 is TGTGCCAGCAGTTCCCTAGGTTCGATCGGGGAGCTGTTTTTT.